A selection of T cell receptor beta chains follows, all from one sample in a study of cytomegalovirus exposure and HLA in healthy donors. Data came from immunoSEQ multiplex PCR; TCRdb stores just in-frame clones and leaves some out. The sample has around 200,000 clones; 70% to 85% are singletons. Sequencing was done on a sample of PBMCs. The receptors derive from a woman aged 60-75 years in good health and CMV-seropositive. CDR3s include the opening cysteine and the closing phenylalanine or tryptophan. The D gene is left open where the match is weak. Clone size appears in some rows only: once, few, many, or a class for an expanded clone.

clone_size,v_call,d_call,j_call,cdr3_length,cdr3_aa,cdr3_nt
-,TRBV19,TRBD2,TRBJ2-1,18,CASSSRDRGLAGYNEQFF,TGTGCCAGTAGTAGCCGGGACAGAGGACTAGCGGGTTACAATGAGCAGTTCTTC
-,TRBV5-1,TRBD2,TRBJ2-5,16,CASSLGPSGDQETQYF,TGCGCCAGCAGCTTGGGGCCTAGCGGTGACCAAGAGACCCAGTACTTC
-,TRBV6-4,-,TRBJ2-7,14,CASSDSGGPGEQYF,TGTGCCAGCAGTGACTCTGGCGGGCCGGGCGAGCAGTACTTC
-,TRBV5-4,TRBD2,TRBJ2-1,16,CASSLGSSGGLNEQFF,TGTGCCAGCAGCTTGGGGTCTAGCGGGGGCCTCAATGAGCAGTTCTTC
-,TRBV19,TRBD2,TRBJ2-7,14,CASSQRLAAYEQYF,TGTGCCAGTAGCCAAAGACTAGCGGCCTACGAGCAGTACTTC
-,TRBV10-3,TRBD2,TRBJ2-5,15,CATRSSSGGQETQYF,TGTGCCACCAGGTCGTCTAGCGGGGGGCAAGAGACCCAGTACTTC
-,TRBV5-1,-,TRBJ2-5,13,CASSYSPQETQYF,TGCGCCAGCAGCTATAGTCCACAAGAGACCCAGTACTTC
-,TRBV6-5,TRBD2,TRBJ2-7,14,CASMAASGFYEQYF,TGTGCCAGCATGGCAGCTAGCGGGTTCTACGAGCAGTACTTC
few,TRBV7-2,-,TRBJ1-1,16,CASSPGLGVGGAEAFF,TGTGCCAGCAGCCCAGGACTCGGGGTTGGTGGCGCTGAAGCTTTCTTT
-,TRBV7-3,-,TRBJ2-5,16,CASSLRVGGGQETQYF,TGTGCCAGCAGCTTAAGAGTGGGGGGAGGCCAAGAGACCCAGTACTTC
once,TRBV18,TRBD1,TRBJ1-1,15,CASSPGTGPNTEAFF,TGTGCCAGCTCACCTGGGACAGGCCCTAACACTGAAGCTTTCTTT
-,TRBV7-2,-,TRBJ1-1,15,CASIKRKQGNTEAFF,TGTGCCAGCATCAAACGGAAGCAGGGAAACACTGAAGCTTTCTTT
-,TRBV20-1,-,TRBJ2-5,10,CSATGETQYF,TGCAGTGCAACAGGGGAGACCCAGTACTTC
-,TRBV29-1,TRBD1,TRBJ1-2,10,CSTGDYGYTF,TGCAGTACAGGGGACTATGGCTACACCTTC
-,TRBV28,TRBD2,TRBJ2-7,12,CASKAGGYEQYF,TGTGCCAGCAAAGCGGGAGGGTACGAGCAGTACTTC
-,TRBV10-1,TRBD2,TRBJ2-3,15,CASSERPAGTDTQYF,TGCGCCAGCAGTGAAAGACCAGCGGGAACAGATACGCAGTATTTT
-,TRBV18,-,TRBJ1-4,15,CASSPPAGLNEKLFF,TGTGCCAGCTCACCACCGGCAGGTCTTAATGAAAAACTGTTTTTT
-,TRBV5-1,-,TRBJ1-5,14,CASSFLGGNQPQHF,TGCGCCAGCAGCTTCCTGGGAGGCAATCAGCCCCAGCATTTT
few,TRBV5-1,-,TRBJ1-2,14,CASSLALEVYGYTF,TGCGCCAGCAGCTTGGCCCTAGAGGTCTATGGCTACACCTTC
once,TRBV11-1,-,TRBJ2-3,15,CASSFLGEITDTQYF,TGTGCCAGCAGCTTTTTAGGAGAGATCACAGATACGCAGTATTTT
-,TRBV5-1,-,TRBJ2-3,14,CASSLGGSTDTQYF,TGCGCCAGCAGCTTGGGCGGAAGCACAGATACGCAGTATTTT
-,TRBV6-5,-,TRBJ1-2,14,CASSYPGVKGGYTF,TGTGCCAGCAGTTACCCGGGGGTAAAGGGTGGCTACACCTTC
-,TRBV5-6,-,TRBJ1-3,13,CASRWLSGNTIYF,TGTGCCAGCAGATGGCTTTCTGGAAACACCATATATTTT
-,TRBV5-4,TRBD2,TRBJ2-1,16,CASSPELAGDYNEQFF,TGTGCCAGCAGCCCAGAGCTAGCGGGAGATTACAATGAGCAGTTCTTC
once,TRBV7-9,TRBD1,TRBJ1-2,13,CASSLRQGYGYTF,TGTGCCAGCAGCTTAAGACAGGGTTATGGCTACACCTTC
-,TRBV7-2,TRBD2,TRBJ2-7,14,CASSLSGGDYEQYF,TGTGCCAGCAGCTTAAGTGGGGGGGACTACGAGCAGTACTTC
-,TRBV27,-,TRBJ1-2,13,CASSFSENYGYTF,TGTGCCAGCAGTTTTAGTGAGAACTATGGCTACACCTTC
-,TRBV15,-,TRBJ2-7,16,CATSGPPQGSSYEQYF,TGTGCCACCAGCGGTCCTCCCCAGGGTTCCTCCTACGAGCAGTACTTC
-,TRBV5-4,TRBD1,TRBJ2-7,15,CASSLARQGRTEQYF,TGTGCCAGCAGCTTGGCACGACAGGGTAGGACCGAGCAGTACTTC
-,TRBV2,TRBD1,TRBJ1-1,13,CASSRGPGTEAFF,TGTGCCAGCAGCAGGGGGCCCGGCACTGAAGCTTTCTTT
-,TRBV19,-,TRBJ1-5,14,CASSNVGGRQPQHF,TGTGCCAGTAGCAATGTGGGGGGTCGGCAGCCCCAGCATTTT
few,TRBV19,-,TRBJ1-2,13,CASSIDANYGYTF,TGTGCCAGTAGTATAGACGCGAACTATGGCTACACCTTC
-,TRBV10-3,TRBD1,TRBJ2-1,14,CAISPGQDRHEQFF,TGTGCCATCAGTCCGGGACAGGACCGCCATGAGCAGTTCTTC
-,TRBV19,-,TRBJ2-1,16,CASTAGTSSSYNEQFF,TGTGCCAGTACAGCCGGGACTTCCAGCTCCTACAATGAGCAGTTCTTC
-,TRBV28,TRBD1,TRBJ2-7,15,CASSSTGTGGYEQYF,TGTGCCAGCAGTTCGACCGGGACAGGGGGCTACGAGCAGTACTTC
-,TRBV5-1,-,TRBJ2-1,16,CASSPSGVSSYNEQFF,TGCGCCAGCAGCCCTTCGGGGGTTAGCTCCTACAATGAGCAGTTCTTC
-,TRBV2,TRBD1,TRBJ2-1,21,CASSDPIGEDRHPLGYNEQFF,TGTGCCAGCAGTGATCCGATCGGAGAGGACAGGCATCCCTTAGGATACAATGAGCAGTTCTTC
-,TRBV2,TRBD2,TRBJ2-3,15,CASSGTSGSTDTQYF,TGTGCCAGCAGTGGAACTAGCGGGAGCACAGATACGCAGTATTTT
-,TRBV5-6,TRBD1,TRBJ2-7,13,CASSLPDRGEQYF,TGTGCCAGCAGCCTCCCGGACAGGGGCGAGCAGTACTTC
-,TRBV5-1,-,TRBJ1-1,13,CASSFTGRTEAFF,TGCGCCAGCAGCTTTACAGGGCGGACTGAAGCTTTCTTT
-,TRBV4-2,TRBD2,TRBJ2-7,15,CASSQASGVTYEQYF,TGTGCCAGCAGCCAAGCTAGCGGGGTGACCTACGAGCAGTACTTC
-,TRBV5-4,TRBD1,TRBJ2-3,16,CASSGSTGKGTDTQYF,TGTGCCAGCAGCGGATCGACAGGGAAGGGCACAGATACGCAGTATTTT
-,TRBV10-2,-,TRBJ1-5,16,CASSELQGRRGQPQHF,TGCGCCAGCAGTGAGTTACAGGGTCGACGGGGTCAGCCCCAGCATTTT
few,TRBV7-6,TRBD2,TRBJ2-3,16,CASSLGTSGTTDTQYF,TGTGCCAGCAGCCTAGGGACTAGCGGGACTACAGATACGCAGTATTTT
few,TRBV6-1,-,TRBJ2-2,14,CASSEYAPTGELFF,TGTGCCAGCAGTGAATATGCGCCCACCGGGGAGCTGTTTTTT
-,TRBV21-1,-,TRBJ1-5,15,CASLDRTFGSQPQHF,TGTGCCAGCCTCGACAGGACTTTTGGTTCCCAGCCCCAGCATTTT
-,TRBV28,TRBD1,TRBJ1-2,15,CASSLSGQGYYGYTF,TGTGCCAGCAGTTTATCAGGACAGGGATACTATGGCTACACCTTC
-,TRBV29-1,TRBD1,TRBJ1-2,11,CSVSRTGGYTF,TGCAGCGTTTCCCGGACAGGGGGCTACACCTTC
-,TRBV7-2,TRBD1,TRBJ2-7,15,CASSPQGTGAYEQYF,TGTGCCAGCAGCCCCCAAGGGACAGGGGCCTACGAGCAGTACTTC
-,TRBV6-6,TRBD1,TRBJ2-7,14,CASRPGQGPYEQYF,TGTGCCAGCAGACCGGGACAGGGACCCTACGAGCAGTACTTC
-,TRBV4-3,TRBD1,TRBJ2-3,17,CASSPNHPGQGRDTQYF,TGCGCCAGCAGCCCAAATCATCCGGGACAGGGACGAGATACGCAGTATTTT
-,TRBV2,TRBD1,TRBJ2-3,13,CASSGQGRDTQYF,TGTGCCAGCAGTGGACAGGGAAGAGATACGCAGTATTTT
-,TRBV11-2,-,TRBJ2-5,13,CASSPSVSEAQYF,TGTGCCAGCAGTCCCAGCGTGTCAGAGGCCCAGTACTTC